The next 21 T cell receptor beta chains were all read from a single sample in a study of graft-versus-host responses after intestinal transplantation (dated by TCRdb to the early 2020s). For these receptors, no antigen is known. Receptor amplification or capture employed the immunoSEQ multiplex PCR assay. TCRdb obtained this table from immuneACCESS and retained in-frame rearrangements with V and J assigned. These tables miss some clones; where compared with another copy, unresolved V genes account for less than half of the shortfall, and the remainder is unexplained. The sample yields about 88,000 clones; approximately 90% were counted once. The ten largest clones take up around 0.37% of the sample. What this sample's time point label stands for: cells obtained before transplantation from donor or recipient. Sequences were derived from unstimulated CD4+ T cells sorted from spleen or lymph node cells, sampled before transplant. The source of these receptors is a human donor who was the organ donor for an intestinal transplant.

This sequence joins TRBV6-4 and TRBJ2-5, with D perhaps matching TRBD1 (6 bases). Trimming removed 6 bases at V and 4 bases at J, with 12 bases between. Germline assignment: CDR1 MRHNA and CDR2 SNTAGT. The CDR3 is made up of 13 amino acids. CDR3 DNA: TGTGCCAGCAGCACAGGGCCGGGAGAGACCCAGTACTTC. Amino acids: CASSTGPGETQYF.

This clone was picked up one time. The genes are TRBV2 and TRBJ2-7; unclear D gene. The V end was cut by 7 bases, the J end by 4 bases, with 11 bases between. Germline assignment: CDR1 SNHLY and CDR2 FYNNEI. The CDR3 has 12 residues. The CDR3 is CASNGRGYEQYF. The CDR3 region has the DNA TGTGCCAGCAACGGCCGAGGTTACGAGCAGTACTTC.

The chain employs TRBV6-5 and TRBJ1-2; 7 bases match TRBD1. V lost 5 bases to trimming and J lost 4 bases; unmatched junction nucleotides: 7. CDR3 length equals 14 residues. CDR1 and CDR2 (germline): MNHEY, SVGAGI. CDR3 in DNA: TGTGCCAGCAGTGGCTCACAGGGGTCCTATGGCTACACCTTC. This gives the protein CASSGSQGSYGYTF.

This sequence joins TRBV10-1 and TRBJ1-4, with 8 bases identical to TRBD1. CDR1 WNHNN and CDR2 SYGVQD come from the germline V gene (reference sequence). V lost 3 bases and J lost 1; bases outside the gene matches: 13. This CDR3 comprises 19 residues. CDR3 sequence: CASSEGLNLRGLTNEKLFF. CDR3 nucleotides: TGCGCCAGCAGTGAAGGCCTTAACCTCAGGGGGCTAACTAATGAAAAACTGTTTTTT.

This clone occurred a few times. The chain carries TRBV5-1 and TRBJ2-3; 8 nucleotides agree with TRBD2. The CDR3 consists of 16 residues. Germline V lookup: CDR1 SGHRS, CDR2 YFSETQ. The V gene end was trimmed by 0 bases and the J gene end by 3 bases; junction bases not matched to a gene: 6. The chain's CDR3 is CASSLGRGGQTDTQYF. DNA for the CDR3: TGCGCCAGCAGCTTGGGACGGGGGGGCCAAACAGATACGCAGTATTTT.

CDR3 nucleotide sequence: TGTGCCAGCAGCTTGGCGTCGCTAGCGGGGGGCCTCATAGAGTTCTTC. It is translated as CASSLASLAGGLIEFF. This rearrangement joins TRBV5-6 to TRBJ2-1; 11 bases align to TRBD2. Germline CDR1 is SGHDT and CDR2 is YYEEEE. The CDR3 consists of 16 residues. After removal of 0 bases from V and 14 bases from J, the junction contained 13 bases not matched to a gene.

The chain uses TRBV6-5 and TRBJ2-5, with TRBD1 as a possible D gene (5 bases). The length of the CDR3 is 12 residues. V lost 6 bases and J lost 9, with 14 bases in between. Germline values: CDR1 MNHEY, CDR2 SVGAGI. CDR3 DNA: TGTGCCAGCAGCGACAGCCCGGGCCCCCAGTACTTC. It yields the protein CASSDSPGPQYF.

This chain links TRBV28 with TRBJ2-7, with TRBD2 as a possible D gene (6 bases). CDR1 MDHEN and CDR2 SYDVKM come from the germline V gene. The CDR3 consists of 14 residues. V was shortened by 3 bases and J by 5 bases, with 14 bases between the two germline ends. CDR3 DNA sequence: TGTGCCAGCAGTTTCCGGGACTGGAGTGACGAGCAGTACTTC. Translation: CASSFRDWSDEQYF.

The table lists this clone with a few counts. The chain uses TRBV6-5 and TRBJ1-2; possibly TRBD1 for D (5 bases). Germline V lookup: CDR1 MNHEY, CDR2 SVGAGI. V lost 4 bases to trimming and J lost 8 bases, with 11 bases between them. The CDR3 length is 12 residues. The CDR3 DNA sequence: TGTGCCAGCAGTTCTACTCAGGGCGGCTACACCTTC. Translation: CASSSTQGGYTF.

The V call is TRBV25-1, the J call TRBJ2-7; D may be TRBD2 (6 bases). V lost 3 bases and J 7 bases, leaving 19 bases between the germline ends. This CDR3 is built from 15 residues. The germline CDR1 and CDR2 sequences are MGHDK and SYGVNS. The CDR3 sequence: CASSDNPKTGGEQYF. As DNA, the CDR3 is TGTGCCAGCAGTGATAACCCCAAAACTGGGGGGGAGCAGTACTTC.

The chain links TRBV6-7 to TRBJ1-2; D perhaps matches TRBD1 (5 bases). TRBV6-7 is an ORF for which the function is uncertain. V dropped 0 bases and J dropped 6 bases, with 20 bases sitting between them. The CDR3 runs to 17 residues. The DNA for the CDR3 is TGTGCCAGCAGTTACTCGGCAAGGACCGGGGGTATAGATGGCTACACCTTC. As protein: CASSYSARTGGIDGYTF.

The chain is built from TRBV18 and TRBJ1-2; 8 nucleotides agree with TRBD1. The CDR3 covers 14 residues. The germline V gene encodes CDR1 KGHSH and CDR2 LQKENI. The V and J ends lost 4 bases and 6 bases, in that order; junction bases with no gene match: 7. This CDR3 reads CASSLTTQGDGYTF. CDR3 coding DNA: TGTGCCAGCTCACTTACGACACAGGGGGATGGCTACACCTTC.

DNA for the CDR3: TGTGCCAGCAGCTTGGTCAGGGGACCCATATCCTACGAGCAGTACTTC. Protein product: CASSLVRGPISYEQYF. This chain links TRBV5-5 with TRBJ2-7; D may be TRBD1 (6 bases). Trimming pared 0 bases from V and 1 base from J, leaving 14 bases between. The CDR3 loop spans 16 amino acids. CDR1 SGHKS and CDR2 YYEKEE come from the germline V gene (reference sequence).

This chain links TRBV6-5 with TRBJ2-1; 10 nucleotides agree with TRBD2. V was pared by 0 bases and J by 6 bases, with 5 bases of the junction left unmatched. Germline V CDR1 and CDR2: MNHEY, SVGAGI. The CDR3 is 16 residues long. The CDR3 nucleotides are TGTGCCAGCAGTTACTCGGCGAGCGGGAGGGGCAATGAGCAGTTCTTC. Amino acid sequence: CASSYSASGRGNEQFF.

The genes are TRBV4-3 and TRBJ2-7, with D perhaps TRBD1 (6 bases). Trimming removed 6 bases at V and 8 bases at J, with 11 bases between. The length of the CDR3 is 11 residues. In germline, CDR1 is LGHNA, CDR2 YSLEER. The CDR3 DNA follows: TGCGCCAGCAGTCGTGGGGGCAAGCAGTACTTC. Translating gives CASSRGGKQYF.

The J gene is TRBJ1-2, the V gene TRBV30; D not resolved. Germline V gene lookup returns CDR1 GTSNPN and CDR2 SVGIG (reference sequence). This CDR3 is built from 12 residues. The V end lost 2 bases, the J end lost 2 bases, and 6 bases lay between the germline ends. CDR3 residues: CAWSPANYGYTF. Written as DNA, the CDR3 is TGTGCCTGGAGTCCTGCGAACTATGGCTACACCTTC.

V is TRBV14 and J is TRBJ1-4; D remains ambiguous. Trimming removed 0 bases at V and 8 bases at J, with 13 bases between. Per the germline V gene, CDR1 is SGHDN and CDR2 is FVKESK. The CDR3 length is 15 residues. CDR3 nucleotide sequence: TGTGCCAGCAGCCAAGATGGTCGGAGGAGGGAAAAACTGTTTTTT. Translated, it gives CASSQDGRRREKLFF.

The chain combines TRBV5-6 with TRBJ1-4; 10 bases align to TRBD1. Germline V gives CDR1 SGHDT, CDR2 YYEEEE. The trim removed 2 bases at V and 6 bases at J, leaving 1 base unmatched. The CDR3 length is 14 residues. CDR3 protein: CASSLGQGDEKLFF. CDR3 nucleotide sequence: TGTGCCAGCAGCTTAGGACAGGGGGATGAAAAACTGTTTTTT.

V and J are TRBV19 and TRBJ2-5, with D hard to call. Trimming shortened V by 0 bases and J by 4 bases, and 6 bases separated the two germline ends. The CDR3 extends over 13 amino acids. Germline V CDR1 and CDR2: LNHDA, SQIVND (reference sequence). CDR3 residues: CASSIDHRETQYF. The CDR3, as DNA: TGTGCCAGTAGTATAGATCACAGAGAGACCCAGTACTTC. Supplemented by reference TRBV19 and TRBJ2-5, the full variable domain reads DGGITQSPKYLFRKEGQNVTLSCEQNLNHDAMYWYRQDPGQGLRLIYYSQIVNDFQKGDIAEGYSVSREKKESFPLTVTSAQKNPTAFYLCASSIDHRETQYFGPGTRLLVL.

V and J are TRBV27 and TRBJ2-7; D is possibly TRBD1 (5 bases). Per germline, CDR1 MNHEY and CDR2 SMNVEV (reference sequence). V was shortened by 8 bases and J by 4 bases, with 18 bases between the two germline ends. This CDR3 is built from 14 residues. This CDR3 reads CASFSVTRAYEQYF. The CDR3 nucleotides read TGTGCCAGCTTTTCGGTAACCAGGGCATACGAGCAGTACTTC.

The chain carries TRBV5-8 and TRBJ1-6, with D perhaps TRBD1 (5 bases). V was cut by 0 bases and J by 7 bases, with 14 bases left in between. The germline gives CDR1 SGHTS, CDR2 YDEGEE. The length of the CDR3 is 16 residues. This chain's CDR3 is CASSLAQGVNNSPLHF. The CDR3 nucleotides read TGTGCCAGCAGCTTGGCTCAGGGTGTGAACAATTCACCCCTCCACTTT.